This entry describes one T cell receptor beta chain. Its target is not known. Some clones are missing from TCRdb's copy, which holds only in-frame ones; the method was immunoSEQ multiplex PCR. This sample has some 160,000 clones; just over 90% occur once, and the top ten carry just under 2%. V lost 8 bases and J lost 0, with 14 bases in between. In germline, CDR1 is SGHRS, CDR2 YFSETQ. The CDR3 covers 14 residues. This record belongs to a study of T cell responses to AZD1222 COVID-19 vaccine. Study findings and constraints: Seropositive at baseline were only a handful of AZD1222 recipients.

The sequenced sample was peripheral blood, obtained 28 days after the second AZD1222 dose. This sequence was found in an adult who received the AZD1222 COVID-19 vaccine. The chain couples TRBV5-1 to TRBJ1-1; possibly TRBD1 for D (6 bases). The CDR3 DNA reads TGCGCCAGTGGGTCAGGGGAGATGAACACTGAAGCTTTCTTT. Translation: CASGSGEMNTEAFF.